The 17 T cell receptor beta chains given below trace back to one sample, sequenced in a study of cytomegalovirus exposure and HLA in healthy donors. Use of 60 Vbeta and 13 Jbeta primers characterized the PCR. Clones were read by immunoSEQ multiplex PCR, and TCRdb kept only the in-frame ones, dropping some. This sample carries hundreds of thousands of clones, under 80% of them seen once, and the ten largest clones take under 3%. Sequencing input: PBMCs. The receptors were sampled from a female donor in good health and CMV-seronegative.

CDR3 sequence: CASSLPKTGVTLPEAFF. CDR3 DNA: TGTGCCAGCAGCTTACCGAAGACAGGGGTGACTCTCCCTGAAGCTTTCTTT. This chain joins TRBV7-6 and TRBJ1-1, with 8 bases fitting TRBD1. This CDR3 region has 17 residues. V lost 2 bases and J lost 6; bases outside the gene matches: 14. Germline V lookup: CDR1 SGHVS, CDR2 FNYEAQ.

To note about this clone: One end of the junction is discordant with germline, which a read error may explain. The chain has TRBV7-9 and TRBJ2-7, with 9 bases matching TRBD2. This CDR3 is 15 amino acids long. CDR1 SEHNR and CDR2 FQNEAQ come from the germline V gene (reference sequence). The CDR3 protein is CSSSVGLATSYEQYF. The CDR3 DNA reads TGTTCCAGCAGCGTTGGACTAGCGACTTCCTACGAGCAGTACTTC.

This sequence joins TRBV5-6 and TRBJ2-5; 13 bases line up with TRBD2. The J call is uncertain, as TRBJ2-7 better fits the DNA end. Germline CDR1 SGHDT, CDR2 YYEEEE. The length of the CDR3 is 15 residues. The CDR3 DNA sequence: TGTGCCAGCAGCCCACTAGCGGGAGGGGGTGGCGAGCAGTACTTC. It specifies CASSPLAGGGGEQYF.

The CDR3 loop is CASSLGEMSSLYEQYF. The CDR3, as DNA: TGTGCCAGCAGTTTGGGAGAGATGTCTTCTCTTTACGAGCAGTACTTC. The chain links TRBV27 to TRBJ2-7; perhaps TRBD2 as D (5 bases). V lost 3 bases to trimming and J lost 4 bases, with 19 bases between them. Germline CDR1 and CDR2: MNHEY and SMNVEV (reference sequence). This CDR3 is 16 amino acids long.

Only a few counts were recorded for this clone. The V gene is TRBV4-2, the J gene TRBJ1-5; 8 bases are a match to TRBD1. V shed 0 bases, J shed 12 bases, and the junction held 4 bases outside the gene matches. CDR3 length: 13 residues. Germline V CDR1 and CDR2: LGHNA, YNFKEQ. CDR3 coding DNA: TGTGCCAGCAGCCAAGATGTTACAGGGGGCCAGCATTTT. Protein product: CASSQDVTGGQHF.

The chain has TRBV11-2 and TRBJ1-4; 7 bases agree with TRBD1. The CDR3 contains 14 residues. The ends lost 5 bases at V and 5 bases at J; junction bases unmatched: 5. Germline V lookup: CDR1 SGHAT, CDR2 FQNNGV. The chain's CDR3 is CASSLGTANEKLFF. CDR3 sequence (DNA): TGTGCCAGCAGCCTCGGGACAGCCAATGAAAAACTGTTTTTT.

This clone has more than one count but fewer than ten. The chain joins TRBV6-1 to TRBJ2-3, with a tentative D call TRBD2 (6 bases). Trimming stripped 2 bases from V and 1 base from J, with 10 bases between. This CDR3 has 15 amino acids. Germline V gene sequence: CDR1 MNHNS, CDR2 SASEGT. CDR3 DNA: TGTGCCAGCAGTGAACAGGGAGGCGGCACAGATACGCAGTATTTT. It yields the protein CASSEQGGGTDTQYF.

This clone was counted a few times. The chain carries TRBV4-2 and TRBJ1-1, with D unresolved. Germline lookup yields CDR1 LGHNA and CDR2 YNFKEQ. Deletions cut 1 base from V and 11 bases from J, with 17 bases between. The CDR3 is 14 amino acids. CDR3 DNA: TGTGCCAGCAGCCAAGCCACGGTTTCCGGGGAGGCTTTCTTT. This encodes CASSQATVSGEAFF.

The chain is built from TRBV6-5 and TRBJ1-1; D gene unclear. This CDR3 comprises 11 residues. V shed 5 bases and J shed 6 bases, with 7 bases lying between them. Germline values: CDR1 MNHEY, CDR2 SVGAGI. CDR3 amino acids: CASSPGSEAFF. In DNA, the CDR3 is TGTGCCAGCAGTCCGGGGTCTGAAGCTTTCTTT.

V and J are TRBV4-1 and TRBJ1-1; the match to TRBD1 covers 8 bases. Germline assignment: CDR1 MGHRA and CDR2 YSYEKL. The CDR3 is 15 residues long. Losses at the gene ends were 8 bases for V and 3 bases for J; bases not matched to a gene: 11. As DNA, the CDR3 is TGCGCCAGCGGCCGGGCGGACAGGGAAGACACTGAAGCTTTCTTT. This sequence encodes CASGRADREDTEAFF.

In this sample, this clone turned up a few times. The V call is TRBV28, the J call TRBJ2-2, with 8 bases fitting TRBD2. The CDR3 is 15 residues long. Per the germline V gene, CDR1 is MDHEN and CDR2 is SYDVKM. Germline trimming cut 5 bases from V and 6 bases from J; bases unmatched to any gene: 8. CDR3 in amino acids: CASSPWTSSPGELFF. The CDR3 DNA reads as TGTGCCAGCAGTCCCTGGACTAGCTCCCCCGGGGAGCTGTTTTTT.

J is TRBJ2-7 and V is TRBV14; D remains unclear. CDR1 and CDR2 (germline): SGHDN, FVKESK. V lost 4 bases and J lost 4, with 8 bases in between. The CDR3 loop spans 12 amino acids. The CDR3 nucleotides are TGTGCCAGCAGCCTTTCAGGTTACGAGCAGTACTTC. This translates into CASSLSGYEQYF. Full variable domain (rest looked up from reference TRBV14 and TRBJ2-7): EAGVTQFPSHSVIEKGQTVTLRCDPISGHDNLYWYRRVMGKEIKFLLHFVKESKQDESGMPNNRFLAERTGGTYSTLKVQPAELEDSGVYFCASSLSGYEQYFGPGTRLTVT.

A few counts support this clone. This rearrangement joins TRBV2 to TRBJ2-7; 9 nucleotides align to TRBD1. V was clipped by 1 base and J by 3 bases; unmatched bases: 1. The CDR3 covers 14 residues. Germline V CDR1 and CDR2: SNHLY, FYNNEI. CDR3 nucleotide sequence: TGTGCCAGCAGTGAAGGGACAGGGGACTACGAGCAGTACTTC. It yields the protein CASSEGTGDYEQYF.

The table lists this clone with a few counts. The chain is built from TRBV7-2 and TRBJ1-2; a possible D gene is TRBD1 (6 bases). Trimming pared 4 bases from V and 4 bases from J, leaving 19 bases between. CDR1 and CDR2 (germline): SGHTA, FQGNSA. The CDR3 is 16 amino acids. The CDR3, as DNA: TGTGCCAGCAGCTCCTTACGTGGGGGGGCGGGCTATGGCTACACCTTC. Translating gives CASSSLRGGAGYGYTF.

The chain combines TRBV6-1 with TRBJ2-1; 12 bases align to TRBD1. Germline values: CDR1 MNHNS, CDR2 SASEGT. The CDR3 is 15 residues long. Germline trimming cut 6 bases from V and 3 bases from J; bases unmatched to any gene: 3. Written as DNA, the CDR3 is TGTGCCAGCAGGGGACAGGGGGCAGGCTACAATGAGCAGTTCTTC. Translated: CASRGQGAGYNEQFF.

The DNA for the CDR3 is TGCAGCGTGCTACAGGGGGCGATCTACGAGCAGTACTTC. This sequence encodes CSVLQGAIYEQYF. This chain connects TRBV29-1 to TRBJ2-5; 9 nucleotides align to TRBD1. Near its end, the DNA agrees better with TRBJ2-7, so the J call may be wrong. CDR1 and CDR2 from the germline V gene are SQVTM and ANQGSEA. The CDR3 is 13 residues long.

V gene TRBV10-1 combines with J gene TRBJ2-3, with TRBD2 identical over 8 bases. This CDR3 has 17 amino acids. V lost 0 bases to trimming and J lost 7 bases; unmatched junction nucleotides: 12. Germline V gene lookup returns CDR1 WNHNN and CDR2 SYGVQD (reference sequence). The CDR3 loop is CASSESALAGDPYTQYF. The CDR3 region has the DNA TGCGCCAGCAGTGAGTCCGCCCTAGCGGGTGATCCGTATACGCAGTATTTT.